Below, one T cell receptor (beta chain) is given with its context. Profiled with immunoSEQ multiplex PCR; TCRdb holds only in-frame clones, not every one. In the table there are 120,000 or so clones, 80% to 90% of which are singletons. V shed 5 bases and J 7 bases; nucleotides not matched to a gene: 10. CDR1 is SGHNT and CDR2 is YENEEA in the germline V gene. CDR3 length: 15 residues. This entry comes from a study of control samples from healthy donors and cancer patients. The sequence was obtained from a man aged 25-45 years in good health. The sample comprised blood. The V gene is TRBV11-3, the J gene TRBJ2-1, with 8 bases lining up with TRBD2. In nucleotides, the CDR3 is TGTGCCAGCAGCCAGACGACGGGGGGGCCAAATGAGCAGTTCTTC. The encoded protein is CASSQTTGGPNEQFF.